Each of the 22 T cell receptor beta chains below was sequenced from the same sample in a study of blood T cells in healthy people across ages (dated by TCRdb to 2015 to 2017). To prepare the library, 5' RACE was applied. This sample was sequenced with an Illumina HiSeq 2500. A second PCR of roughly 7 to 11 cycles was performed with a sample-barcoded 5' primer and a J-beta primer mix. TCRdb reworked the public reads: Q25 trimming with fastp, MiXCR clone assembly, productive beta chains retained. Each record represents a unique CDR3 protein, reported with the most common genes and DNA among its rows. Across this sample there are 550,000 to 800,000 distinct CDR3 sequences, with roughly 21% seen only once. 3.6% of the sample belongs to the ten largest clones. Material for sequencing was blood. These receptors all come from a man in his 70s in good health.

For this clonotype: The junction does not match germline at one end; this may be a read error. The rearrangement links TRBV7-2 to TRBJ1-5; unclear D gene. The germline V gene encodes CDR1 SGHTA and CDR2 FQGNSA. This CDR3 has 13 amino acids. The CDR3 spells CAGSLGLNQPQHF. CDR3 coding DNA: TGTGCCGGCAGCTTAGGTTTGAATCAGCCCCAGCATTTT.

The rearrangement links TRBV18 to TRBJ2-5; D may be TRBD2 (7 bases). Germline lookup yields CDR1 KGHSH and CDR2 LQKENI. V dropped 1 base and J dropped 4 bases, with 10 bases sitting between them. This CDR3 comprises 14 residues. The CDR3 bases are TGTGCCAGCTCACCACGGGGGGGCCCAGAGACCCAGTACTTC. This encodes CASSPRGGPETQYF.

This clonotype came up many times. The chain recombines TRBV29-1 with TRBJ2-5, with a weak D call TRBD2 (6 bases). The ends were cut back, 5 bases at V and 11 bases at J, with 21 bases in the middle. The CDR3 has 13 amino acids. Germline CDR1 SQVTM, CDR2 ANQGSEA. The CDR3 protein is CSVLRLGGSKQYF. The DNA for the CDR3 is TGCAGCGTTTTAAGGTTAGGAGGGTCGAAGCAGTACTTC.

As concerns this clonotype: A read error may account for a junction end that differs from germline. This rearrangement joins TRBV5-1 to TRBJ2-5; a possible D gene is TRBD2 (6 bases). The CDR3 length is 16 residues. Germline V gene lookup returns CDR1 SGHRS and CDR2 YFSETQ. CDR3 loop: CASSLAGPPTSYEQCF. The CDR3 bases are TGCGCCAGCAGCCTGGCGGGACCCCCGACGTCTTACGAGCAGTGCTTC.

CDR3 sequence: CSASSGRHPPYEQYF. The CDR3 nucleotides are TGCAGTGCTAGTAGCGGGAGGCACCCACCCTACGAGCAGTACTTC. The V and J genes are TRBV20-1 and TRBJ2-7; 10 bases match TRBD2. The CDR3 is 15 amino acids. The germline CDR1 and CDR2 sequences are DFQATT and SNEGSKA (reference sequence). With 3 bases clipped from V and 2 bases from J, the junction kept 7 bases outside the gene matches.

This clonotype was detected a few times. This chain connects TRBV25-1 to TRBJ2-4, with D uncertain. The CDR3 runs 16 residues. Trimming left V 2 bases short and J 1 base short, with 12 bases between. The germline gives CDR1 MGHDK, CDR2 SYGVNS. CDR3 protein: CASSELGNGAKNIQYF. CDR3 nucleotides: TGTGCCAGCAGTGAACTAGGTAATGGGGCCAAAAACATTCAGTACTTC.

This clonotype has only a few counts. This chain joins TRBV5-1 and TRBJ2-5, with D tentatively TRBD2 (6 bases). The CDR3 extends over 13 amino acids. The V gene's germline CDR1 is SGHRS and CDR2 YFSETQ. Trimming shortened V by 4 bases and J by 5 bases, and 12 bases separated the two germline ends. In DNA form, the CDR3 reads TGCGCCAGCAGCACGGCGGGGAAGGAGACCCAGTACTTC. It translates to CASSTAGKETQYF.

This clonotype was detected a few times. The chain uses TRBV5-5 and TRBJ2-5, with a tentative D call TRBD2 (5 bases). This CDR3 spans 14 amino acids. Germline V CDR1 and CDR2: SGHKS, YYEKEE (reference sequence). V shed 0 bases and J shed 4 bases, with 10 bases lying between them. CDR3 coding DNA: TGTGCCAGCAGCTTGGTTTCGGCGGGAGAGACCCAGTACTTC. Protein: CASSLVSAGETQYF.

The CDR3 region has the DNA TGCAGTGCTAGAAGCTCGTCCCAAGAGACCCAGTACTTC. Protein: CSARSSSQETQYF. The J gene is TRBJ2-5, the V gene TRBV20-1; D is unresolved. Germline CDR1 is DFQATT and CDR2 is SNEGSKA (reference sequence). The germline V and J ends were trimmed by 2 bases and 1 base, with 8 bases remaining between them. This CDR3 comprises 13 residues.

The chain joins TRBV5-1 to TRBJ2-1; possible D gene TRBD1, 6 bases. The germline gives CDR1 SGHRS, CDR2 YFSETQ. Trimming took 3 bases from V and 5 from J, leaving 15 bases between them. The CDR3 totals 15 residues. CDR3 protein: CASSYRVLPNNEQFF. The CDR3 region has the DNA TGCGCCAGCAGCTACAGGGTACTACCAAACAATGAGCAGTTCTTC.

The chain carries TRBV5-1 and TRBJ2-2; a weak D match, TRBD2 (5 bases). There are 15 residues in the CDR3. The germline gives CDR1 SGHRS, CDR2 YFSETQ. V was shortened by 5 bases and J by 1 base, with 12 bases between the two germline ends. CDR3 sequence: CASSSSLLNTGELFF. As DNA, the CDR3 is TGCGCCAGCAGTTCTAGCCTACTGAACACCGGGGAGCTGTTTTTT.

This clonotype was counted only a few times. The V call is TRBV5-1, the J call TRBJ2-1; possible D gene TRBD2, 6 bases. V gave up 4 bases and J gave up 0 bases, with 14 bases separating them. Germline loops: CDR1 SGHRS, CDR2 YFSETQ. CDR3 size: 16 residues. The CDR3 bases are TGCGCCAGCAGCCAGGACCCGGGAGTCTCCTACAATGAGCAGTTCTTC. Protein: CASSQDPGVSYNEQFF.

This clonotype was picked up a small number of times. This chain links TRBV29-1 with TRBJ2-5; D is unresolved. With the DNA end fitting TRBJ2-7 better, the J assignment may be wrong. Germline V gene sequence: CDR1 SQVTM, CDR2 ANQGSEA. The CDR3 loop spans 12 amino acids. The CDR3 protein is CSVGLSSYEQYF. Here the CDR3 DNA reads TGCAGCGTTGGACTTTCGTCCTACGAGCAGTACTTC.

This chain connects TRBV7-3 to TRBJ2-3; D may be TRBD2 (6 bases). The CDR3 totals 15 residues. Between the trimmed V and J ends, which lost 2 bases and 2 bases, there was a span of 11 bases. Germline loops: CDR1 SGHTA, CDR2 FQGTGA. The CDR3 loop is CASSLRVADTDTQYF. CDR3 in DNA: TGTGCCAGCAGCTTACGGGTAGCGGACACAGATACGCAGTATTTT. Together with reference TRBV7-3 and TRBJ2-3, the CDR3 gives the full variable domain: GAGVSQTPSNKVTEKGKYVELRCDPISGHTALYWYRQSLGQGPEFLIYFQGTGAADDSGLPNDRFFAVRPEGSVSTLKIQRTERGDSAVYLCASSLRVADTDTQYFGPGTRLTVL.

This clonotype appeared once. The chain has TRBV20-1 and TRBJ2-7, with D maybe TRBD1 (6 bases). Trimming left V 1 base short and J 2 bases short, with 9 bases between. Germline values: CDR1 DFQATT, CDR2 SNEGSKA (reference sequence). This CDR3 is built from 13 residues. Written as DNA, the CDR3 is TGCAGTGCTAGAGTAGACAGGCCCTACGAGCAGTACTTC. Its translation is CSARVDRPYEQYF.

This sequence joins TRBV7-2 and TRBJ2-5, with D possibly matching TRBD1 (6 bases). The end of the DNA fits TRBJ2-1 better, so the J call may be wrong. Germline values: CDR1 SGHTA, CDR2 FQGNSA. This CDR3 has 16 amino acids. As DNA, the CDR3 is TGTGCCAGCAGCCCCCGACCTCTCCTGAGGGGGAATGAGCAGTTCTTC. Translation: CASSPRPLLRGNEQFF.

This clonotype has more than one count but fewer than ten. The V gene is TRBV11-2, the J gene TRBJ2-1; 7 bases match TRBD2. Germline V gene lookup returns CDR1 SGHAT and CDR2 FQNNGV. This CDR3 has 15 residues. V shed 4 bases and J 8 bases; nucleotides not matched to a gene: 11. Written as DNA, the CDR3 is TGTGCCAGCAGCTCGAGACTAGCCCAATACGATGAGCAGTTCTTC. Translation: CASSSRLAQYDEQFF.

This clonotype was picked up one time. V and J are TRBV9 and TRBJ2-7, with a tentative D call TRBD1 (5 bases). Germline CDR1 SGDLS, CDR2 YYNGEE. The CDR3 spans 15 residues. Between the trimmed V and J ends, which lost 0 bases and 6 bases, there was a span of 16 bases. The CDR3 loop is CASSVAGQGTFEQYF. CDR3 coding DNA: TGTGCCAGCAGCGTAGCCGGCCAGGGAACGTTCGAGCAGTACTTC.

The rearrangement links TRBV2 to TRBJ2-2; TRBD2 matches 13 bases. Unmatched junction bases numbered 10, after V lost 5 bases and J lost 4 bases. Germline V CDR1 and CDR2: SNHLY, FYNNEI. The CDR3 extends over 18 amino acids. CDR3 residues: CASSPDPGLAGATGELFF. CDR3 coding DNA: TGTGCCAGCAGTCCGGACCCTGGACTAGCGGGAGCCACCGGGGAGCTGTTTTTT.

In its sample, this clonotype was seen a few times. The chain has TRBV4-1 and TRBJ2-5; the D is unclear. The CDR3 is made up of 12 amino acids. The ends were cut back, 11 bases at V and 2 bases at J, with 12 bases in the middle. Germline loops: CDR1 MGHRA, CDR2 YSYEKL. CDR3 nucleotide sequence: TGCGCCCCGGCGCCAGTACAAGAGACCCAGTACTTC. Translating it yields CAPAPVQETQYF.

This clonotype turned up a few times. The chain employs TRBV14 and TRBJ2-1, with 13 positions matching TRBD2. The CDR3 sequence is 15 residues long. Looked up from germline, CDR1 is SGHDN and CDR2 is FVKESK. The V and J ends lost 4 bases and 9 bases, in that order; junction bases with no gene match: 6. The CDR3 here is CASSLGLAGAAEQFF. The CDR3 coding sequence is TGTGCCAGCAGCCTCGGACTAGCGGGAGCAGCTGAGCAGTTCTTC.

This chain joins TRBV9 and TRBJ1-4; D unclear. The germline gives CDR1 SGDLS, CDR2 YYNGEE. V lost 4 bases to trimming and J lost 0 bases, with 13 bases between them. This CDR3 has 16 residues. The CDR3 nucleotides are TGTGCCAGCAGCCCTCGGGAGTTCGCAACTAATGAAAAACTGTTTTTT. It codes for CASSPREFATNEKLFF.